Below, 24 T cell receptor beta chains from the same sample are listed, as sequenced in a study of blood T cells in healthy people across ages. Through a sample-barcoded 5' primer and a J-beta primer mix, a second PCR was run for roughly 7 to 12 cycles. TCRdb re-analysed the 5' RACE reads in MiXCR, keeping a single row per CDR3 protein. The sample has about 510,000 distinct CDR3 sequences, about 26% seen once. The sample also formed part of further work on T cells of mothers and their children.

The material sequenced was blood. The receptors shown here come from a boy between 2 and 10 years old in good health.

The genes are TRBV5-1 and TRBJ2-7; D possibly corresponds to TRBD1 (6 bases). This CDR3 has 14 amino acids. The V gene's germline CDR1 is SGHRS and CDR2 YFSETQ. With 4 bases removed from V and 5 bases from J, the gap between germline ends came to 16 bases. CDR3 nucleotides: TGCGCCAGCAGCATCCGGGACACCCTACACGAGCAGTACTTC. Encoded protein: CASSIRDTLHEQYF.

This clonotype was seen more than once but under ten times. Here the CDR3 reads CATSRDPGGLLYEKLFF. The CDR3, as DNA: TGTGCCACCAGCAGAGACCCCGGGGGACTATTATACGAAAAACTGTTTTTT. This chain joins TRBV15 and TRBJ1-4; D might be TRBD1 (5 bases). Trimming cost V 0 bases and J 8 bases, with 19 bases left between them. Germline values: CDR1 LNHNV, CDR2 YYDKDF (reference sequence). The CDR3 covers 17 residues.

The chain uses TRBV15 and TRBJ1-2; D may be TRBD1 (6 bases). This CDR3 region has 14 residues. Germline CDR1 LNHNV, CDR2 YYDKDF (reference sequence). Trimming removed 0 bases from V and 3 bases from J, with 8 bases in between. CDR3 loop: CATSREAGDYGYTF. In DNA form, the CDR3 reads TGTGCCACCAGCAGAGAGGCAGGGGACTATGGCTACACCTTC.

This clonotype was counted a few times. This sequence joins TRBV9 and TRBJ1-3; tentative D call: TRBD1 (6 bases). From germline, CDR1 is SGDLS and CDR2 YYNGEE. V lost 0 bases to trimming and J lost 0 bases, with 10 bases between them. The CDR3 is 16 amino acids. This chain's CDR3 is CASSVAPTGSGNTIYF. In nucleotides, the CDR3 is TGTGCCAGCAGCGTAGCCCCGACAGGCTCTGGAAACACCATATATTTT.

This clonotype was seen a few times. The chain carries TRBV6-1 and TRBJ2-5, with 7 bases aligning to TRBD1. TRBJ2-1 matches the DNA end more closely, so the J call is doubtful. Germline V gene lookup returns CDR1 MNHNS and CDR2 SASEGT. The CDR3 consists of 15 residues. The CDR3, as DNA: TGTGCCAGCAGTGAGCCTAGGGGGCAGGGGAATGAGCAGTTCTTC. The encoded protein is CASSEPRGQGNEQFF.

This clonotype showed up just once. The chain links TRBV6-2 or TRBV6-3 to TRBJ1-5; D might be TRBD1 (5 bases). CDR3 size: 15 residues. The V end was cut by 0 bases, the J end by 9 bases, with 15 bases between. CDR1 is MNHEY, CDR2 SVGEGT, per germline. CDR3 nucleotide sequence: TGTGCCAGCAGTTACTCCCCGGCCAGGGTAAGGCCCCAGCATTTT. Translated, it gives CASSYSPARVRPQHF.

This clonotype was observed a few times. The chain recombines TRBV6-5 with TRBJ1-3; tentative D call: TRBD1 (6 bases). The CDR3 extends over 15 amino acids. Trimming cost V 1 base and J 2 bases, with 9 bases left between them. Germline values: CDR1 MNHEY, CDR2 SVGAGI. In DNA, the CDR3 is TGTGCCAGCAGTTACTTGGCAGGGGCTGGAAACACCATATATTTT. Translating it yields CASSYLAGAGNTIYF.

A few counts support this clonotype. V gene TRBV29-1 combines with J gene TRBJ2-4, with 7 bases identical to TRBD1. CDR1 is SQVTM, CDR2 ANQGSEA, per germline. V dropped 4 bases and J dropped 0; count of bases not matched to a gene: 3. CDR3 length: 14 residues. The CDR3 region is CSVGRTGAKNIQYF. In DNA form, the CDR3 reads TGCAGCGTTGGGCGGACAGGAGCCAAAAACATTCAGTACTTC.

This chain links TRBV7-8 with TRBJ2-1; TRBD1 agrees at 7 bases. The germline gives CDR1 SGHVS, CDR2 FQNEAQ. Unmatched junction bases numbered 5, after V lost 2 bases and J lost 4 bases. CDR3 length: 15 amino acids. In DNA form, the CDR3 reads TGTGCCAGCAGCTTAACCGGGACAGTATACAATGAGCAGTTCTTC. Protein product: CASSLTGTVYNEQFF. The variable domain in full, completed from reference TRBV7-8 and TRBJ2-1, reads GAGVSQSPRYKVAKRGQDVALRCDPISGHVSLFWYQQALGQGPEFLTYFQNEAQLDKSGLPSDRFFAERPEGSVSTLKIQRTQQEDSAVYLCASSLTGTVYNEQFFGPGTRLTVL.

This clonotype was seen a single time. This rearrangement joins TRBV7-9 to TRBJ2-7, with 7 bases aligning to TRBD1. CDR3 length: 14 amino acids. CDR1 and CDR2 from the germline V gene are SEHNR and FQNEAQ (reference sequence). With V trimmed by 4 bases and J by 2 bases, 5 bases remained unmatched. The CDR3, as DNA: TGTGCCAGCAGCTGGGGGACAGCGCCCTACGAGCAGTACTTC. Protein: CASSWGTAPYEQYF.

This clonotype was seen only a few times. V and J are TRBV7-9 and TRBJ2-2; TRBD2 aligns across 9 bases. After removal of 5 bases from V and 6 bases from J, the junction contained 7 bases not matched to a gene. This CDR3 is built from 15 residues. Germline loops: CDR1 SEHNR, CDR2 FQNEAQ (reference sequence). CDR3 amino acids: CASSLSGSGAGELFF. The CDR3 DNA reads TGTGCCAGCAGCCTTAGCGGGAGCGGGGCCGGGGAGCTGTTTTTT.

The CDR3 bases are TGTGCCAGCAACCCCCAGATTCGGGGCTACGAGCAGTACTTC. Protein: CASNPQIRGYEQYF. This chain links TRBV28 with TRBJ2-5; D is possibly TRBD2 (5 bases). The J call could be wrong; TRBJ2-7 is a better fit for the DNA end. Germline V gene sequence: CDR1 MDHEN, CDR2 SYDVKM. The CDR3 runs to 14 residues.

With respect to this clonotype: Mismatch with germline at one junction end may stem from a read error. This rearrangement joins TRBV10-3 to TRBJ2-7, with no clear D. The CDR3 has 13 residues. From germline, CDR1 is ENHRY and CDR2 SYGVKD. Here the CDR3 reads CAISESTILPLNF. The CDR3 DNA sequence: TGTGCCATCAGTGAGTCTACTATTCTGCCACTAAACTTC.

J is TRBJ2-5 and V is TRBV7-9; possibly TRBD2 for D (6 bases). V gave up 1 base and J gave up 5 bases, with 17 bases separating them. CDR1 is SEHNR and CDR2 is FQNEAQ in the germline V gene (reference sequence). The CDR3 is 16 amino acids. CDR3 sequence (DNA): TGTGCCAGCAGCTTAGTCATCCGGGAGAATGGGGAGACCCAGTACTTC. It yields the protein CASSLVIRENGETQYF.

The chain links TRBV5-1 to TRBJ2-5; D unclear. The V gene's germline CDR1 is SGHRS and CDR2 YFSETQ. The V and J ends lost 4 bases and 0 bases respectively, with 10 bases between them. This CDR3 is built from 14 residues. CDR3 nucleotides: TGCGCCAGCAGCCCGGACCAGTACCAAGAGACCCAGTACTTC. It specifies CASSPDQYQETQYF.

This clonotype showed up just a few times. The chain joins TRBV24-1 to TRBJ2-1, with D uncertain. Germline values: CDR1 KGHDR, CDR2 SFDVKD. The CDR3 has 13 residues. V was pared by 4 bases and J by 8 bases, with 11 bases between. The chain's CDR3 is CATSDPTRDEQFF. The CDR3 DNA follows: TGTGCCACCAGTGACCCGACTCGGGATGAGCAGTTCTTC.

Comment on this clonotype: The conserved final phenylalanine or tryptophan is absent from the CDR3, which likely points to a read error. The chain joins TRBV14 to TRBJ2-7, with no clear D. The J call is uncertain, as TRBJ2-5 better fits the DNA end. Germline V gene data show CDR1 as SGHDN and CDR2 as FVKESK. CDR3 length: 15 residues. The CDR3 spells CASSQRVTSQETQYL. The CDR3 DNA follows: TGTGCCAGCAGCCAAAGGGTAACATCCCAAGAGACCCAGTACCTC.

This clonotype was counted a few times. The chain uses TRBV20-1 and TRBJ2-5, with TRBD2 identical over 12 bases. The end of the DNA is better explained by TRBJ2-1, so the J call may be wrong. Germline CDR1 reads DFQATT; CDR2 reads SNEGSKA (reference sequence). The CDR3 sequence is 15 residues long. Here the CDR3 reads CSASPGTSGPNEQFF. CDR3 in DNA: TGCAGTGCTTCACCCGGGACTAGCGGGCCCAATGAGCAGTTCTTC.

This clonotype was recorded a few times. The gene calls are TRBV25-1 and TRBJ2-7; 7 nucleotides match TRBD2. The CDR3 has 15 amino acids. CDR1 is MGHDK, CDR2 SYGVNS, per germline. V trimming: 8 bases; J trimming: 2 bases; junction bases outside the gene matches: 12. Here the CDR3 reads CASLSGAGVPYEQYF. The DNA of the CDR3 is TGTGCCAGCCTATCTGGGGCGGGAGTACCCTACGAGCAGTACTTC.

The chain combines TRBV29-1 with TRBJ2-3; D unclear. The CDR3 has 13 amino acids. Looked up from germline, CDR1 is SQVTM and CDR2 is ANQGSEA. Trimming removed 6 bases at V and 1 base at J, with 11 bases between. This CDR3 reads CSVAPQGTDTQYF. CDR3 nucleotides: TGCAGCGTGGCCCCCCAGGGCACAGATACGCAGTATTTT.

This clonotype showed up just a few times. V is TRBV6-4 and J is TRBJ2-5, with a possible D match to TRBD1 (6 bases). TRBJ2-1 explains the end of the DNA better; the J call may be wrong. Germline assignment: CDR1 MRHNA and CDR2 SNTAGT. The CDR3 consists of 13 residues. CDR3 protein: CASSDSKGDEQFF. The CDR3 bases are TGTGCCAGCAGTGACTCGAAGGGGGATGAGCAGTTCTTC.

This clonotype was found a few times. V and J are TRBV27 and TRBJ2-5; D might be TRBD2 (5 bases). Trimming stripped 5 bases from V and 0 bases from J, with 10 bases between. This CDR3 contains 14 residues. Germline V gene sequence: CDR1 MNHEY, CDR2 SMNVEV (reference sequence). The CDR3, as DNA: TGTGCCAGCAGTCGCGAGGGAAACCAAGAGACCCAGTACTTC. This gives the protein CASSREGNQETQYF.

This clonotype was detected only a few times. Its ends do not fully match the called genes, so a read error is possible. The gene calls are TRBV7-8 and TRBJ2-1; the match to TRBD2 covers 8 bases. The germline CDR1 and CDR2 sequences are SGHVS and FQNEAQ. The CDR3 spans 13 residues. CDR3 bases: TGTGCCAGCAGCTTTGGTCAAGCGGGGGTACCCATCTTC. Translation gives CASSFGQAGVPIF.

The chain joins TRBV24-1 to TRBJ2-3; D is unclear. The CDR3 length is 13 residues. V dropped 2 bases and J dropped 4 bases, with 6 bases sitting between them. The germline V gene encodes CDR1 KGHDR and CDR2 SFDVKD. DNA for the CDR3: TGTGCCACCAGTGATTCTGGGGCAGATACGCAGTATTTT. Its protein product is CATSDSGADTQYF.